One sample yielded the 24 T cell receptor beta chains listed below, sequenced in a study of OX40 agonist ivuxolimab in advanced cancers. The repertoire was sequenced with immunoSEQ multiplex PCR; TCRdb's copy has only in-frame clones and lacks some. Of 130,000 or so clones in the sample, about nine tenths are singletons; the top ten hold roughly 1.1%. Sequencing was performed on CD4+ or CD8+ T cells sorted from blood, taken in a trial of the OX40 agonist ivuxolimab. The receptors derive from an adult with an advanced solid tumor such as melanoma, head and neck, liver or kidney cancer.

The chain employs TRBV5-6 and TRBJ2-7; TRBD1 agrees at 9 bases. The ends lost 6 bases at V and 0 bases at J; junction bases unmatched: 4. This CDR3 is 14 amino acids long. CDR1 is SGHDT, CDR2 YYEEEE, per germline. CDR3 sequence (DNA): TGTGCCAGCAACTACAGGGGGCTCTCCTACGAGCAGTACTTC. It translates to CASNYRGLSYEQYF.

DNA of the CDR3: TGTGCCAGCAGTTACACGGGACAGTCCCCCTATGGCTACACCTTC. This translates into CASSYTGQSPYGYTF. This chain connects TRBV6-5 to TRBJ1-2; TRBD1 matches 7 bases. Losses at the gene ends were 2 bases for V and 4 bases for J; bases not matched to a gene: 7. The length of the CDR3 is 15 residues. Per the germline V gene, CDR1 is MNHEY and CDR2 is SVGAGI.

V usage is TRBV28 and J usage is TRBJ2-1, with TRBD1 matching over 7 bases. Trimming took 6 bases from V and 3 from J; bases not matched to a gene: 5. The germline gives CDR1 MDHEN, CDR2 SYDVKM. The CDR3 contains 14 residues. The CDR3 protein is CASSPGQSYNEQFF. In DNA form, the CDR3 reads TGTGCCAGCAGCCCGGGACAGAGCTACAATGAGCAGTTCTTC.

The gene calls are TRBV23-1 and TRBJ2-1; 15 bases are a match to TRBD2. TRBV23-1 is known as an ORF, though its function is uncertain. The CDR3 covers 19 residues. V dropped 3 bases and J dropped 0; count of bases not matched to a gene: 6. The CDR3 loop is CASSHPGLAGGCSYNEQFF. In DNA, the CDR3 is TGCGCCAGCAGTCATCCGGGACTAGCGGGAGGCTGCTCCTACAATGAGCAGTTCTTC.

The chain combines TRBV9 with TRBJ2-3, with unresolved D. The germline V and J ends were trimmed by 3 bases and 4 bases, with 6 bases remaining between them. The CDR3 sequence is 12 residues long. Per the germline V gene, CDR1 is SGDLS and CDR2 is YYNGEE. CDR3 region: CASSATADTQYF. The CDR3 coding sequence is TGTGCCAGCAGCGCTACAGCAGATACGCAGTATTTT.

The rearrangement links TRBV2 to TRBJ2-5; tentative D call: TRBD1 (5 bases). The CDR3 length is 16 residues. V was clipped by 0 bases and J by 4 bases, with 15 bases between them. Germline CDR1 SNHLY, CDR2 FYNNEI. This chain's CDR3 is CASSEALLGQGETQYF. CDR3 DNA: TGTGCCAGCAGTGAAGCGCTTCTGGGCCAGGGAGAGACCCAGTACTTC.

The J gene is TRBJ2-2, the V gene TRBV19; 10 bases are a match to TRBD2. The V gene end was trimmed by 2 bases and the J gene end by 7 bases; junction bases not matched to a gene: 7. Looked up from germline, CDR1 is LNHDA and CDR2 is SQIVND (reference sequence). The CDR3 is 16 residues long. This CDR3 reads CASSIPLAGAVGELFF. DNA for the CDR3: TGTGCCAGTAGTATACCGCTAGCGGGAGCGGTCGGGGAGCTGTTTTTT. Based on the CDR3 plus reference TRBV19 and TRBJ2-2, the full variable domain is DGGITQSPKYLFRKEGQNVTLSCEQNLNHDAMYWYRQDPGQGLRLIYYSQIVNDFQKGDIAEGYSVSREKKESFPLTVTSAQKNPTAFYLCASSIPLAGAVGELFFGEGSRLTVL.

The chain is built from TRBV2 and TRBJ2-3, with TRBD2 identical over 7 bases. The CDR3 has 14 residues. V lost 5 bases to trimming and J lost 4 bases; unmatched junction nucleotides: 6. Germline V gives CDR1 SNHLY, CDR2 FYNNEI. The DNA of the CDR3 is TGTGCCAGCAGTCGCGGGAGCTCCCCAGATACGCAGTATTTT. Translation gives CASSRGSSPDTQYF.

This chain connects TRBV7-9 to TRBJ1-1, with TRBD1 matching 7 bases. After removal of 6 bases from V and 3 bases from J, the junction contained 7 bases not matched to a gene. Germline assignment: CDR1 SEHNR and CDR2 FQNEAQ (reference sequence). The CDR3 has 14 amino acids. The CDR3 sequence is CASRTRDRDTEAFF. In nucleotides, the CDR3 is TGTGCCAGCAGAACGCGTGACAGGGACACTGAAGCTTTCTTT.

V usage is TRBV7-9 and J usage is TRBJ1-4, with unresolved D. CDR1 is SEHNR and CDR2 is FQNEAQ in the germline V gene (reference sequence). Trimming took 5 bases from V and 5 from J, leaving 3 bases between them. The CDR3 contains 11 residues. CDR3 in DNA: TGTGCCAGCAGCAAGAATGAAAAACTGTTTTTT. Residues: CASSKNEKLFF.

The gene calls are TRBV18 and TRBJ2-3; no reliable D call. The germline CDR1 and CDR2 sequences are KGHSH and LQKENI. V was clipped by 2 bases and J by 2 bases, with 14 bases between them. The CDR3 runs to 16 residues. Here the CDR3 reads CASSPSLWTVTDTQYF. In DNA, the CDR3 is TGTGCCAGCTCACCATCTCTGTGGACGGTCACAGATACGCAGTATTTT.

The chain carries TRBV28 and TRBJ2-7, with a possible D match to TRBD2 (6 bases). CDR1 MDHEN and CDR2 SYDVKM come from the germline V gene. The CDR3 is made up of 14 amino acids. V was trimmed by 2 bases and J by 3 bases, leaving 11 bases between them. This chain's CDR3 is CASSLQEGIYEQYF. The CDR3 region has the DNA TGTGCCAGCAGTTTACAGGAGGGGATCTACGAGCAGTACTTC. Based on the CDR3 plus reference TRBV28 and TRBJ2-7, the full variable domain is DVKVTQSSRYLVKRTGEKVFLECVQDMDHENMFWYRQDPGLGLRLIYFSYDVKMKEKGDIPEGYSVSREKKERFSLILESASTNQTSMYLCASSLQEGIYEQYFGPGTRLTVT.

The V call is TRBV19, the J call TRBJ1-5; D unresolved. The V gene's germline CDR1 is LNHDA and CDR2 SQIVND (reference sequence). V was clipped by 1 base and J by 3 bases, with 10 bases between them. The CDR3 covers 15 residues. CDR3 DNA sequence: TGTGCCAGTAGTATAGGCGGACGGTACAATCAGCCCCAGCATTTT. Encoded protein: CASSIGGRYNQPQHF.

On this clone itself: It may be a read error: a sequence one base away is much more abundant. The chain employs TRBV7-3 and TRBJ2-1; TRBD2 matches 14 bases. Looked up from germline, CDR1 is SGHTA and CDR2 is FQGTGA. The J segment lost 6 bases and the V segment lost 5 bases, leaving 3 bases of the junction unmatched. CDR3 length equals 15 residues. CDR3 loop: CASSPGLAGVNEQFF. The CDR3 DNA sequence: TGTGCCAGCAGCCCGGGACTAGCGGGAGTCAATGAGCAGTTCTTC.

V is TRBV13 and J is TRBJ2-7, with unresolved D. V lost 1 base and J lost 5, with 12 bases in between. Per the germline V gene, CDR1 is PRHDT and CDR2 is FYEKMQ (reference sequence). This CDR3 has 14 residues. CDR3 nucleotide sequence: TGTGCCAGCAGCTTAGCTGGCAAATGGGACGAGCAGTACTTC. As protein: CASSLAGKWDEQYF.

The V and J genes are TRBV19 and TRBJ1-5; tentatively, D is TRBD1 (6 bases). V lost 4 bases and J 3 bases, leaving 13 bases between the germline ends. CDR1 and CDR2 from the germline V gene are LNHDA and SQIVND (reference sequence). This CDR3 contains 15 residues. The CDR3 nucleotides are TGTGCCAGTAGTAAAGCAGGACAGATCAATCAGCCCCAGCATTTT. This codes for CASSKAGQINQPQHF.

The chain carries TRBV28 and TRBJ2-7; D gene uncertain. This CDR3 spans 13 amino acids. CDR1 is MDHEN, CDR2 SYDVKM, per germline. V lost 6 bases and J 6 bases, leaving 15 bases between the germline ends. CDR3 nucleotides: TGTGCCAGCAGCCCCCCAGCGCGACTCGAGCAGTACTTC. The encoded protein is CASSPPARLEQYF.

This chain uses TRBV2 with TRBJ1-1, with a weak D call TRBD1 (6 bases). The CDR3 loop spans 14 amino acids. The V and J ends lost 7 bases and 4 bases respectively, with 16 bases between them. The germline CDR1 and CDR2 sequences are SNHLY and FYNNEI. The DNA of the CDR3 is TGTGCCAGCATTCCTACGGGGGGGGCCACTGAAGCTTTCTTT. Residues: CASIPTGGATEAFF.

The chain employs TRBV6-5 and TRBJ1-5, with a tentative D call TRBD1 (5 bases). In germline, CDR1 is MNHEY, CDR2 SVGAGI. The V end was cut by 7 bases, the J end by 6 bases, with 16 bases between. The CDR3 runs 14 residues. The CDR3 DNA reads TGTGCCAGCACCCAAAGGAGGGGCGGTCAGCCCCAGCATTTT. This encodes CASTQRRGGQPQHF.

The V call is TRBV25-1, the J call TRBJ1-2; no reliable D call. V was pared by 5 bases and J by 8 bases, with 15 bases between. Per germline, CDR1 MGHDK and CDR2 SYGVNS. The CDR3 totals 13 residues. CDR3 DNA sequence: TGTGCCAGCAGTCAAGGACCCCTTTCGGGCTACACCTTC. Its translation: CASSQGPLSGYTF.

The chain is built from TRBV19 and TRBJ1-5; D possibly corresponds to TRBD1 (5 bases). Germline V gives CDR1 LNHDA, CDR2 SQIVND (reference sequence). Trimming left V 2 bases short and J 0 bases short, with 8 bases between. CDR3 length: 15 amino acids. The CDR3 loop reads CASSIWGGSNQPQHF. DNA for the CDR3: TGTGCCAGTAGTATATGGGGCGGTAGCAATCAGCCCCAGCATTTT. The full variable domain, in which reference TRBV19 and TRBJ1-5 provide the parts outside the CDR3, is DGGITQSPKYLFRKEGQNVTLSCEQNLNHDAMYWYRQDPGQGLRLIYYSQIVNDFQKGDIAEGYSVSREKKESFPLTVTSAQKNPTAFYLCASSIWGGSNQPQHFGDGTRLSIL.

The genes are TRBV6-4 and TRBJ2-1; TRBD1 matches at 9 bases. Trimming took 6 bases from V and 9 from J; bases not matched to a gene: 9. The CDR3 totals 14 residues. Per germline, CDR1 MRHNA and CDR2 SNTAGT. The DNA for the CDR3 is TGTGCCAGCAGCTCCGGGACAGGGCAGGGTGAGCAGTTCTTC. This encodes CASSSGTGQGEQFF.

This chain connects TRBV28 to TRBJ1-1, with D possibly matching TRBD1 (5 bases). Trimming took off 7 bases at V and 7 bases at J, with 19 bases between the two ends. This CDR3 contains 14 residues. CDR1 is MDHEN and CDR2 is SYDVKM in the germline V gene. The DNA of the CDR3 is TGTGCCAGCACCTCGGGGGGGGAAGTTTATGAAGCTTTCTTT. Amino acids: CASTSGGEVYEAFF.

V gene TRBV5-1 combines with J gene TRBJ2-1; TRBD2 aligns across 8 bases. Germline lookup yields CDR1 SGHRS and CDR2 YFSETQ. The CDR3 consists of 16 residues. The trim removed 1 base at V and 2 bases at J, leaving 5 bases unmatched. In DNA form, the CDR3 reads TGCGCCAGCAGCTTGAGGGCGGGAGGACCCTACAATGAGCAGTTCTTC. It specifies CASSLRAGGPYNEQFF.